The rows below give T cell receptor beta chains drawn from one sample of a study of blood T cell repertoires in COVID-19. Assay used: immunoSEQ multiplex PCR; TCRdb lists only in-frame clones, some missing. This repertoire shows 45,000 or so clones, 86% found once; its top ten account for 2% to 2.5%. Material for sequencing was peripheral blood. Source of these receptors: an older woman with acute or convalescent COVID-19. CDR3s leave out the opening cysteine and the closing phenylalanine or tryptophan.

V gene	CDR3 length	J gene	CDR3 protein
TRBV5-6	10	TRBJ2-7	ASSRTGYEQY
TRBV15	12	TRBJ1-3	ATSRDTAGNTIY
TRBV13	14	TRBJ1-2	ASSLGQGVSNYGYT
TRBV7-6	13	TRBJ1-5	ASSLGTGPNQPQH
TRBV3-1/TRBV3-2	10	TRBJ1-6	ASRDSESPLH
TRBV2	11	TRBJ2-1	ASTSPGGAKQF
TRBV6-5	12	TRBJ1-4	ASSGTATNEKLF
TRBV2	11	TRBJ1-3	ASSAQGGSTIY
TRBV12-3/TRBV12-4	11	TRBJ2-7	ASSRDSLYEQY
TRBV27	14	TRBJ2-4	ASSLGEGVAKNIQY
TRBV6-6	13	TRBJ1-1	ASRDPAGRGTEAF
TRBV5-1	13	TRBJ1-2	ASSASGTGKYGYT
TRBV30	11	TRBJ2-4	ASTHLAKNIQY
TRBV28	12	TRBJ2-3	AASGGGRRNTQY
TRBV10-2	14	TRBJ2-1	ASSDRAGVSREEQF
TRBV28	16	TRBJ2-1	ASSSYGRGQEIYNEQF
TRBV6-5	11	TRBJ1-1	ASSWTMNTEAF
TRBV6-6	13	TRBJ2-5	ASSLQGNTEETQY
TRBV30	12	TRBJ1-2	AWSPGTGIVGYT
TRBV19	11	TRBJ2-1	ASSGGLLNEQF
TRBV6-5	12	TRBJ1-3	ASSQGAFGNTIY
TRBV27	13	TRBJ2-2	ASSLSSGGTGELF
TRBV3-1/TRBV3-2	12	TRBJ1-2	ASSHGDSRSGYT
TRBV10-3	14	TRBJ2-7	AISEAGRPLTYEQY
TRBV6-4	14	TRBJ2-2	ASSDSSLAGAGELF
TRBV7-2	13	TRBJ1-2	ASSPATGGYYGYT
TRBV7-2	14	TRBJ1-2	ASSLDRPGTNYGYT
TRBV7-8	13	TRBJ2-5	ASSPSGLLQETQY
TRBV6-1	11	TRBJ1-1	ASSDRQLTKAF
TRBV29-1	13	TRBJ2-7	SVVLFGTGSYEQY
TRBV27	11	TRBJ2-3	ASSSAYTDTQY
TRBV3-1/TRBV3-2	14	TRBJ2-5	ASSPRREAVRETQY